The sequence of this T cell receptor beta chain was determined in a study of blood T cell repertoires in COVID-19. The CDR3 totals 13 residues. The V end lost 3 bases, the J end lost 11 bases, and 19 bases lay between the germline ends. Germline-derived CDR1 and CDR2 are SQVTM and ANQGSEA. Living in 24 US areas, the participants were between roughly 18 and 89 years of age. TCRdb's table, derived via immunoSEQ multiplex PCR, lists solely in-frame clones and lacks some. This sample has roughly 380,000 clones, with 70% to 90% found just once. This chain joins TRBV29-1 and TRBJ1-2; weak D call: TRBD1 (5 bases). Sequencing input: PBMCs or T cells enriched from blood (not recorded which). This TCR derives from a man aged 25-40 years who had recovered from COVID-19. The chain's CDR3 is CSVDRAGTGGYTF. CDR3 DNA sequence: TGCAGCGTTGATAGGGCGGGGACCGGCGGGTACACCTTC. The variable domain in full, completed from reference TRBV29-1 and TRBJ1-2, reads SAVISQKPSRDICQRGTSLTIQCQVDSQVTMMFWYRQQPGQSLTLIATANQGSEATYESGFVIDKFPISRPNLTFSTLTVSNMSPEDSSIYLCSVDRAGTGGYTFGSGTRLTVV.